This T cell receptor beta chain was sequenced for a study of response to subunit inactivated influenza vaccine. Whole-study results and caveats: After each seasonal influenza vaccination, few new T cells are recruited, the authors suggested.

Using its own MiXCR run on the RT-PCR reads, TCRdb lists one record per CDR3 protein. Among hundreds of thousands of distinct CDR3 sequences listed, about 11% were seen once. This clonotype has only a few counts. Its antigen is as yet unknown. V lost 7 bases and J 6 bases, leaving 11 bases between the germline ends. The CDR3 runs 11 residues. Germline values: CDR1 SQVTM, CDR2 ANQGSEA. This receptor was obtained from a man aged 50 to 59 who received an inactivated influenza vaccine. The rearrangement links TRBV29-1 to TRBJ2-3; D remains unclear. The specimen was PBMCs from blood, collected on the day of vaccination. CDR3 sequence: CSAKHTDTQYF. CDR3 nucleotide sequence: TGCAGCGCCAAACATACGGATACGCAGTATTTT.